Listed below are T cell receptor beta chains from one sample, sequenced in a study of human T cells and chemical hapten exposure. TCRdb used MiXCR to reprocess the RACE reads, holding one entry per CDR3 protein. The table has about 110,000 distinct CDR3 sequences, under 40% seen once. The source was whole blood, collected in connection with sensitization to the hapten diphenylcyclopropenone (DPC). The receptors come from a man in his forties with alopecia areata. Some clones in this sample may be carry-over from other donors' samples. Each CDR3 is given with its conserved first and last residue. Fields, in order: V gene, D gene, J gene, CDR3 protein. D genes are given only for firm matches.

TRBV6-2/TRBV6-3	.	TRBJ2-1	CASSYSAPGPRGSNEQFF
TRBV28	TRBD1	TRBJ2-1	CASSPLRDRGNNEQFF
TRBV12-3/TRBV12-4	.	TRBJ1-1	CASGGNGRVAFF
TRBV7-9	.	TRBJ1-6	CASSLGSSQNSPLHF
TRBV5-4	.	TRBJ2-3	CASSMPGLPLRADTQYF
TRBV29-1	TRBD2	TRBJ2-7	CSVLLAVTYEQYF
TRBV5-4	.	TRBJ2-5	CASSLRAGDQETQYF
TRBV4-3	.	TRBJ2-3	CASSQDGKVTRVSTDTQYF
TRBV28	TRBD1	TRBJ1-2	CASSAKDRTANGYTF
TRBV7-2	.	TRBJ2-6	CAILMGRGNSGANVLTF
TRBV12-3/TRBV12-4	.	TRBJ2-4	CASRMIGRGNIQYF
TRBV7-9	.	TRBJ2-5	CASSLGQSLQETQYF
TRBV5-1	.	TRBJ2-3	CASSLAVANTQYF
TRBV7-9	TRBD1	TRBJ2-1	CASSFETGMEQFF
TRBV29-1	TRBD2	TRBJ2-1	CSGTSGGSEQFF
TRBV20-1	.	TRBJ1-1	CSARVWGDMNTEAFF
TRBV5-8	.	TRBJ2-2	CASPFVSAGELFF
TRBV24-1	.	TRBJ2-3	CATGDAYRTDTQYF
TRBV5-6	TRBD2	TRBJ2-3	CASSNGGGWTDTQYF
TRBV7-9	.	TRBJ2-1	CASSLGNYNEQFF
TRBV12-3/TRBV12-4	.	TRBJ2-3	CASSTSRGRDTQYF
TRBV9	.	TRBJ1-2	CASSVVEQGLGYGYTF
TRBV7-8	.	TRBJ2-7	CASSLVGRSYEQYF
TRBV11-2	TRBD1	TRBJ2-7	CASHRTGFEQYF
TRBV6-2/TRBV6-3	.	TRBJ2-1	CASAPTKYNEQFF
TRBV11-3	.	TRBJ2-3	CASSLGPTTDTQYF
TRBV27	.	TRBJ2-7	CASSLKPGSYEQYF
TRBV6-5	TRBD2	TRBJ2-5	CASSYSGGSGETQYF
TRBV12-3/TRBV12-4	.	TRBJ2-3	CASSLGGRPLGDTQYF
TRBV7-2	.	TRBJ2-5	CASSLRTDGTQYF
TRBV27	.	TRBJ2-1	CATLPLGAGNEQFF
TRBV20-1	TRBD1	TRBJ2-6	CSARQGGGANVLTF
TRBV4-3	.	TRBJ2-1	CASSRRTGTPPDEQFF
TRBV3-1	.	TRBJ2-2	CASHLNTGELFF
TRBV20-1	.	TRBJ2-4	CSARIWPKNIQYF
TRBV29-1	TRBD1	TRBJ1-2	CSVGQGGYGYTF
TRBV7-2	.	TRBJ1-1	CASSLDPGRLGNTEAFF
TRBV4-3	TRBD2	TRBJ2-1	CASSRLAGEQFF
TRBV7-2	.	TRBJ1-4	CASHAGTTNEKLFF
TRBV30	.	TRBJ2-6	CAWSSTGLSGANVLTF
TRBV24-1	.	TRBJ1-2	CATSDLKDSTRVYTF
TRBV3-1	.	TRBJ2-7	CASSQTWEQYF
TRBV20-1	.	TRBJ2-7	CSAIGANPTYEQYF
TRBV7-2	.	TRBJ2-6	CASDPVANVLTF
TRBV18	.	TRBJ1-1	CASSIYSGVNTEAFF
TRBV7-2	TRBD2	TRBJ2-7	CASSPQAGGQYEQYF
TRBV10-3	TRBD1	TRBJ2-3	CAICRGQDTDTQYF
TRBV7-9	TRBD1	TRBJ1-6	CASSSGTDGSPLHF
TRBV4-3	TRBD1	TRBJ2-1	CASSPRGQGAYEQFF
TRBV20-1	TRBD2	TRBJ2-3	CSATGTSGKTSTDTQYF
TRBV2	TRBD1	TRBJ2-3	CASGRDRGSADTQYF
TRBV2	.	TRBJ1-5	CASNPDSTYQPQHF
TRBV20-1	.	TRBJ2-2	CSARGPNHWELFF
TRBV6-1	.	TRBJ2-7	CASSEMVEDTYEQYF
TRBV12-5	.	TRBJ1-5	CASAPGGSNQPQHF